The following is a T cell receptor (beta chain) sequence with its context. This sample is part of a study of blood T cell repertoires in COVID-19. The ends were cut back, 6 bases at V and 4 bases at J, with 18 bases in the middle. The length of the CDR3 is 15 residues. CDR1 and CDR2 from the germline V gene are MNHEY and SVGAGI. In the authors' workflow: Amplification from reference gene primers served as the basis for estimated nucleated cell counts. Clones were read by immunoSEQ multiplex PCR, and TCRdb kept only the in-frame ones, dropping some. V, J and clone size derive from that table, while D and trimming were established from the DNA sequence. Of approximately 94,000 clones in the sample, 75% to 95% were seen once.

This chain connects TRBV6-5 to TRBJ1-2, with D possibly TRBD1 on 5 matching bases. The sample taken for sequencing was peripheral blood. The source is a woman in her forties or fifties in a cohort sampled during active COVID-19. This CDR3 reads CASRKSEEGPYGYTF. DNA of the CDR3: TGTGCCAGCAGGAAATCCGAGGAGGGGCCCTATGGCTACACCTTC.